The 24 T cell receptor beta chains given below trace back to one sample, sequenced in a study of blood T cell repertoires in COVID-19. TCRdb's table, derived via immunoSEQ multiplex PCR, lists solely in-frame clones and lacks some. The table records about 80,000 clones, about 90% of them present only once. The sequenced sample was peripheral blood. The receptors originated from a woman at least 80 years old with acute or convalescent COVID-19.

This chain uses TRBV7-2 with TRBJ2-7; TRBD1 matches 9 bases. Germline assignment: CDR1 SGHTA and CDR2 FQGNSA. Trimming removed 4 bases from V and 4 bases from J; junction bases left unmatched: 11. The CDR3 runs 16 residues. The CDR3 DNA is TGTGCCAGCAGCTCTTGGGGACAGGGTGAGAGGTACGAGCAGTACTTC. As protein: CASSSWGQGERYEQYF.

The gene calls are TRBV4-1 and TRBJ1-1; D is possibly TRBD1 (6 bases). CDR3 length: 16 residues. CDR1 and CDR2 (germline): MGHRA, YSYEKL. V was trimmed by 0 bases and J by 3 bases, leaving 14 bases between them. CDR3: CASSQDERTAYTEAFF. The CDR3 region has the DNA TGCGCCAGCAGCCAAGATGAAAGGACAGCTTACACTGAAGCTTTCTTT.

The CDR3: CASSLLPGTNEKLFF. The DNA of the CDR3 is TGCGCCAGCAGCCTATTGCCAGGCACTAATGAAAAACTGTTTTTT. The V gene is TRBV4-1, the J gene TRBJ1-4, with D hard to call. This CDR3 contains 15 residues. Germline V gene sequence: CDR1 MGHRA, CDR2 YSYEKL. V shed 4 bases and J shed 2 bases, with 11 bases lying between them.

The V and J genes are TRBV27 and TRBJ2-3; TRBD1 aligns across 7 bases. Unmatched junction bases numbered 8, after V lost 6 bases and J lost 2 bases. Per the germline V gene, CDR1 is MNHEY and CDR2 is SMNVEV (reference sequence). The CDR3 has 15 residues. CDR3 sequence reads: CASSLGQDDTDTQYF. The DNA for the CDR3 is TGTGCCAGCAGCCTAGGACAGGATGACACAGATACGCAGTATTTT.

The V and J genes are TRBV7-2 and TRBJ2-7; TRBD1 aligns across 7 bases. Germline CDR1 SGHTA, CDR2 FQGNSA. The V gene end was trimmed by 3 bases and the J gene end by 0 bases; junction bases not matched to a gene: 8. This CDR3 contains 16 residues. The CDR3 sequence is CASSLTGTASSYEQYF. The CDR3 DNA is TGTGCCAGCAGCTTGACCGGGACAGCTAGCTCCTACGAGCAGTACTTC.

This clone showed up just once. This CDR3 reads CSVEGGQKVMNTEAFF. CDR3 nucleotides: TGCAGCGTTGAAGGGGGACAGAAAGTTATGAACACTGAAGCTTTCTTT. The genes are TRBV29-1 and TRBJ1-1, with TRBD1 matching 7 bases. CDR3 length equals 16 residues. Losses at the gene ends were 1 base for V and 0 bases for J; bases not matched to a gene: 8. The germline CDR1 and CDR2 sequences are SQVTM and ANQGSEA.

This chain links TRBV6-5 with TRBJ1-1, with a tentative D call TRBD1 (5 bases). This CDR3 has 14 residues. Germline CDR1 and CDR2: MNHEY and SVGAGI. V was pared by 6 bases and J by 4 bases, with 15 bases between. CDR3 nucleotides: TGTGCCAGCAGCTTCGACAGCTCGAGCACTGAAGCTTTCTTT. This sequence encodes CASSFDSSSTEAFF.

The chain couples TRBV5-8 to TRBJ1-4; 10 positions agree with TRBD1. This CDR3 is built from 15 residues. Germline V gives CDR1 SGHTS, CDR2 YDEGEE. V trimming: 3 bases; J trimming: 6 bases; junction bases outside the gene matches: 5. CDR3 nucleotide sequence: TGTGCCAGCAGCTCCGGGGACAGGGGTCATGAAAAACTGTTTTTT. Amino acids: CASSSGDRGHEKLFF.

The genes are TRBV27 and TRBJ1-2, with TRBD1 identical over 8 bases. CDR1 is MNHEY and CDR2 is SMNVEV in the germline V gene (reference sequence). The J segment lost 3 bases and the V segment lost 4 bases, leaving 1 base of the junction unmatched. This CDR3 is built from 13 residues. In DNA form, the CDR3 reads TGTGCCAGCAGTTCAGGGGGCGACTATGGCTACACCTTC. Residues: CASSSGGDYGYTF.

This clone was observed a single time. V is TRBV30 and J is TRBJ2-5, with TRBD1 identical over 10 bases. The trim removed 4 bases at V and 1 base at J, leaving 9 bases unmatched. The CDR3 covers 16 residues. CDR1 is GTSNPN, CDR2 SVGIG, per germline (reference sequence). CDR3 region: CAWNAPGQGFQETQYF. In DNA form, the CDR3 reads TGTGCCTGGAACGCCCCGGGACAGGGGTTCCAAGAGACCCAGTACTTC.

The genes are TRBV19 and TRBJ2-2; TRBD2 might be the D (5 bases). The CDR3 has 16 amino acids. Trimming took 6 bases from V and 4 from J, leaving 18 bases between them. Germline CDR1 is LNHDA and CDR2 is SQIVND (reference sequence). DNA for the CDR3: TGTGCCAGTAGCTACAGTGGAGGAGTAATCACCGGGGAGCTGTTTTTT. This encodes CASSYSGGVITGELFF.

This chain uses TRBV10-3 with TRBJ1-1; D is perhaps TRBD1 (6 bases). This CDR3 is built from 12 residues. Trimming took off 3 bases at V and 6 bases at J, with 8 bases between the two ends. Germline CDR1 is ENHRY and CDR2 is SYGVKD. The CDR3: CAISDEGAEAFF. CDR3 coding DNA: TGTGCCATCAGTGACGAGGGGGCTGAAGCTTTCTTT.

The genes are TRBV19 and TRBJ1-4, with a possible D match to TRBD1 (5 bases). With 4 bases removed from V and 7 bases from J, the gap between germline ends came to 7 bases. Germline assignment: CDR1 LNHDA and CDR2 SQIVND (reference sequence). The length of the CDR3 is 12 residues. CDR3 in DNA: TGTGCCAGTAGTAAGGGGTTTGAAAAACTGTTTTTT. This translates into CASSKGFEKLFF.

This chain connects TRBV6-6 to TRBJ2-5; 10 nucleotides line up with TRBD1. CDR1 is MNHNY and CDR2 is SVGAGI in the germline V gene (reference sequence). The CDR3 spans 15 residues. The junction had 7 bases not matched to a gene; V was cut back by 5 bases and J by 4 bases. The DNA of the CDR3 is TGTGCCAGCAGTCCCCGGGACAGGGGAGGAGAGACCCAGTACTTC. Protein: CASSPRDRGGETQYF.

V gene TRBV2 combines with J gene TRBJ1-5, with TRBD1 as a possible D gene (6 bases). CDR1 is SNHLY and CDR2 is FYNNEI in the germline V gene. The V and J ends lost 4 bases and 7 bases respectively, with 8 bases between them. The CDR3 has 12 amino acids. This CDR3 reads CASSGQAQPQHF. CDR3 nucleotides: TGTGCCAGCAGTGGACAGGCCCAGCCCCAGCATTTT. Full variable domain (missing parts from reference TRBV2 and TRBJ1-5): EPEVTQTPSHQVTQMGQEVILRCVPISNHLYFYWYRQILGQKVEFLVSFYNNEISEKSEIFDDQFSVERPDGSNFTLKIRSTKLEDSAMYFCASSGQAQPQHFGDGTRLSIL.

This clone was counted a single time. The rearrangement joins TRBV3-1 (or the pseudogene TRBV3-2) to TRBJ2-3; maybe TRBD2 (6 bases). Trimming cost V 4 bases and J 4 bases, with 18 bases left between them. CDR1 and CDR2 (germline): LGHDT, YNNKEL (reference sequence). This CDR3 is 16 amino acids long. In DNA, the CDR3 is TGTGCCAGCAGCCGGCGGAGACTAGGAGCGGCAGATACGCAGTATTTT. Translated: CASSRRRLGAADTQYF.

The chain is built from TRBV9 and TRBJ2-1; D remains ambiguous. CDR3 length: 18 residues. The germline V and J ends were trimmed by 1 base and 2 bases, with 19 bases remaining between them. The V gene's germline CDR1 is SGDLS and CDR2 YYNGEE. The CDR3 here is CASSVRPHQRPPYNEQFF. The DNA for the CDR3 is TGTGCCAGCAGCGTAAGGCCCCACCAGCGCCCGCCCTACAATGAGCAGTTCTTC. Supplemented by reference TRBV9 and TRBJ2-1, the full variable domain reads DSGVTQTPKHLITATGQRVTLRCSPRSGDLSVYWYQQSLDQGLQFLIQYYNGEERAKGNILERFSAQQFPDLHSELNLSSLELGDSALYFCASSVRPHQRPPYNEQFFGPGTRLTVL.

The chain uses TRBV6-5 and TRBJ2-7, with 11 bases that match TRBD1. Per germline, CDR1 MNHEY and CDR2 SVGAGI. V shed 5 bases, J shed 5 bases, and the junction held 8 bases outside the gene matches. This CDR3 region has 15 residues. The CDR3 is CASSRIGTGGHEQYF. Here the CDR3 DNA reads TGTGCCAGCAGTCGAATCGGGACAGGGGGACACGAGCAGTACTTC.

The chain recombines TRBV2 with TRBJ2-1; D is uncertain. CDR3 length equals 15 residues. Trimming took off 5 bases at V and 10 bases at J, with 21 bases between the two ends. The germline V gene has CDR1 SNHLY and CDR2 FYNNEI. This CDR3 reads CASSPVVSGSAEQFF. The CDR3 nucleotides are TGTGCCAGCAGTCCAGTGGTGTCTGGCTCAGCGGAGCAGTTCTTC.

This clone has just one count. The chain uses TRBV6-2 or TRBV6-3 and TRBJ2-7; 8 nucleotides agree with TRBD1. Germline lookup yields CDR1 MNHEY and CDR2 SVGEGT. This CDR3 has 14 amino acids. V gave up 4 bases and J gave up 2 bases; unmatched junction bases: 4. CDR3 sequence: CASSSRGQAYEQYF. For the CDR3, the DNA is TGTGCCAGCAGTTCTAGGGGACAGGCCTACGAGCAGTACTTC.

The CDR3 region is CAWSGSRNNQPQHF. CDR3 DNA sequence: TGTGCCTGGTCGGGGTCCAGGAACAATCAGCCCCAGCATTTT. This sequence joins TRBV30 and TRBJ1-5, with D uncertain. The germline CDR1 and CDR2 sequences are GTSNPN and SVGIG (reference sequence). V was shortened by 5 bases and J by 3 bases, with 14 bases between the two germline ends. The CDR3 extends over 14 amino acids.

V gene TRBV3-1 (or the pseudogene TRBV3-2) combines with J gene TRBJ2-5, with TRBD2 matching over 7 bases. Trimming at V came to 3 bases and at J to 9 bases, leaving 1 base not matched to a gene. There are 11 residues in the CDR3. Germline V gene lookup returns CDR1 LGHDT and CDR2 YNNKEL (reference sequence). This CDR3 reads CASSQAGAQYF. Written as DNA, the CDR3 is TGTGCCAGCAGCCAGGCGGGGGCCCAGTACTTC.

The rearrangement joins TRBV6-1 to TRBJ1-3, with a weak D call TRBD1 (6 bases). This CDR3 is 16 amino acids long. Looked up from germline, CDR1 is MNHNS and CDR2 is SASEGT. Between the trimmed V and J ends, which lost 2 bases and 1 base, there was a span of 12 bases. CDR3 in amino acids: CASSELQGSSGNTIYF. The CDR3, as DNA: TGTGCCAGCAGTGAACTCCAGGGGAGTTCTGGAAACACCATATATTTT.

The table lists this clone with a count of one. This chain joins TRBV6-6 and TRBJ1-5, with D hard to call. CDR3 length equals 14 residues. Trimming took off 5 bases at V and 2 bases at J, with 10 bases between the two ends. Germline V lookup: CDR1 MNHNY, CDR2 SVGAGI (reference sequence). CDR3 protein: CASSAGRGNQPQHF. DNA of the CDR3: TGTGCCAGCAGTGCTGGGAGGGGCAATCAGCCCCAGCATTTT.